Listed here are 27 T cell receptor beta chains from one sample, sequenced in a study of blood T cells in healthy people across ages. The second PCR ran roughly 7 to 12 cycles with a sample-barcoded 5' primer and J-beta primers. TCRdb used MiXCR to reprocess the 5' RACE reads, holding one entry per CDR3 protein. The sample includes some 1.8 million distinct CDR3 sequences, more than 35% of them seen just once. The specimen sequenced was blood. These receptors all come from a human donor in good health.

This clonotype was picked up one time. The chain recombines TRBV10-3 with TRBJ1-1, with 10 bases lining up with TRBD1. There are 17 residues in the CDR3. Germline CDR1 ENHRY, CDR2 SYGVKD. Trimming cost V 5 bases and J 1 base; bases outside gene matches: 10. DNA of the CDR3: TGTGCCATCAGTAAAGGGACAGGGGCCTCCACGAACACTGAAGCTTTCTTT. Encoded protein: CAISKGTGASTNTEAFF.

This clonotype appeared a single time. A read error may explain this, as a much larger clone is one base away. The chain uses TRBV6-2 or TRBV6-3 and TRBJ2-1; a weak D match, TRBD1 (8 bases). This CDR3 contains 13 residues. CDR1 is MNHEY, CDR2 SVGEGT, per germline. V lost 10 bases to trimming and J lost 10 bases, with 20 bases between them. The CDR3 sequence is CATSDRDYYEQFF. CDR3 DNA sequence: TGTGCCACTTCGGACAGGGACTATTACGAGCAGTTCTTC.

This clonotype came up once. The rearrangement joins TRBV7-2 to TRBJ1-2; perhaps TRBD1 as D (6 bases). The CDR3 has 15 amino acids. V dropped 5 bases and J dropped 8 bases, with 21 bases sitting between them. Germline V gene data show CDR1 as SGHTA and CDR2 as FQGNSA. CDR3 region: CASSPRTGGLRGYTF. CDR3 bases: TGTGCCAGCAGCCCCAGGACCGGGGGCCTGCGGGGCTACACCTTC. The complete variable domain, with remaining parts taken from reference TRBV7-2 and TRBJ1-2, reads GAGVSQSPSNKVTEKGKDVELRCDPISGHTALYWYRQSLGQGLEFLIYFQGNSAPDKSGLPSDRFSAERTGGSVSTLTIQRTQQEDSAVYLCASSPRTGGLRGYTFGSGTRLTVV.

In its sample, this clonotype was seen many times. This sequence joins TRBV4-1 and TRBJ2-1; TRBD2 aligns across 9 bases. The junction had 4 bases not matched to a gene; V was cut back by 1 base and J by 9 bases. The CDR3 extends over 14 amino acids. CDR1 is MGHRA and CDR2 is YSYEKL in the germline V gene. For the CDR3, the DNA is TGCGCCAGCAGCCAAGGCCTAGCGGGGAGTGAGCAGTTCTTC. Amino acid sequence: CASSQGLAGSEQFF.

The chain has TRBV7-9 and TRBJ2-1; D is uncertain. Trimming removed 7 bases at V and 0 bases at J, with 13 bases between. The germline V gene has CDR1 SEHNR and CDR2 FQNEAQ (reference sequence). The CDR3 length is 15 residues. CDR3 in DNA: TGTGCCAGCAAGCCGGCCGAAGGCTCCTACAATGAGCAGTTCTTC. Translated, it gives CASKPAEGSYNEQFF. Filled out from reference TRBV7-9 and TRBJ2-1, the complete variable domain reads DTGVSQNPRHKITKRGQNVTFRCDPISEHNRLYWYRQTLGQGPEFLTYFQNEAQLEKSRLLSDRFSAERPKGSFSTLEIQRTEQGDSAMYLCASKPAEGSYNEQFFGPGTRLTVL.

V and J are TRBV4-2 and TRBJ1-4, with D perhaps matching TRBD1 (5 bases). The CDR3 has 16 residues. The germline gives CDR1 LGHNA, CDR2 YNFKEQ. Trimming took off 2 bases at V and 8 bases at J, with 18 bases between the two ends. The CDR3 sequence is CASSQRIEGSGEKLFF. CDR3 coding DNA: TGTGCCAGCAGCCAACGTATTGAGGGATCAGGGGAAAAACTGTTTTTT.

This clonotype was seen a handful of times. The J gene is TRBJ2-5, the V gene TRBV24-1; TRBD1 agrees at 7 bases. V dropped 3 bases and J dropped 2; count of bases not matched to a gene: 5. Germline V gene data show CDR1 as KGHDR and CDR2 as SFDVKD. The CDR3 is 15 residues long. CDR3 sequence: CATSDPPGQQETQYF. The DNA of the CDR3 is TGTGCCACCAGTGATCCCCCGGGACAGCAAGAGACCCAGTACTTC.

Here the CDR3 DNA reads TGTGCCACCAGCAGAGAACAGAGAGATACGCAGTATTTT. Translating it yields CATSREQRDTQYF. This sequence joins TRBV15 and TRBJ2-3; D not resolved. Looked up from germline, CDR1 is LNHNV and CDR2 is YYDKDF (reference sequence). CDR3 size: 13 residues. V was trimmed by 0 bases and J by 5 bases, leaving 6 bases between them.

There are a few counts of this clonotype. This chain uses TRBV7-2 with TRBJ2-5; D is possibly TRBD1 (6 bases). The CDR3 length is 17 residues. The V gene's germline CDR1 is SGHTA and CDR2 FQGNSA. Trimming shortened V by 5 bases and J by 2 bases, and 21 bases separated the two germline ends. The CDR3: CASSPIGAGVGQETQYF. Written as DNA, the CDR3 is TGTGCCAGCAGCCCAATCGGGGCAGGGGTTGGGCAAGAGACCCAGTACTTC. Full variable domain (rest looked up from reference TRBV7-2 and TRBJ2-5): GAGVSQSPSNKVTEKGKDVELRCDPISGHTALYWYRQSLGQGLEFLIYFQGNSAPDKSGLPSDRFSAERTGGSVSTLTIQRTQQEDSAVYLCASSPIGAGVGQETQYFGPGTRLLVL.

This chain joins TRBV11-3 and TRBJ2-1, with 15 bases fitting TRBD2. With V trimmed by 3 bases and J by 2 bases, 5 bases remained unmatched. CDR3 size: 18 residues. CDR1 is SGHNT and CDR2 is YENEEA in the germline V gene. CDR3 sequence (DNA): TGTGCCAGCAGCTTGGGACTAGCGGGGGGACTAACCTACAATGAGCAGTTCTTC. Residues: CASSLGLAGGLTYNEQFF.

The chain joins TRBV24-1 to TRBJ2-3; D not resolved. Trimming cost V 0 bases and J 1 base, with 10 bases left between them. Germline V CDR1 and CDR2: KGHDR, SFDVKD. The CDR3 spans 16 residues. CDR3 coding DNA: TGTGCCACCAGTGATTTGGCAGAAAAGGGCACAGATACGCAGTATTTT. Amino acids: CATSDLAEKGTDTQYF.

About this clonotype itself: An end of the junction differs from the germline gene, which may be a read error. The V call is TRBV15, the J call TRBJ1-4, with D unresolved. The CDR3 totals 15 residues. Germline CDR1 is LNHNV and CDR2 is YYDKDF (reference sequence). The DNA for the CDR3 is TGTGACACCAGCAGAGTTGGTGCAACTAATGAAAAACTGTTTTTT. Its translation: CDTSRVGATNEKLFF.

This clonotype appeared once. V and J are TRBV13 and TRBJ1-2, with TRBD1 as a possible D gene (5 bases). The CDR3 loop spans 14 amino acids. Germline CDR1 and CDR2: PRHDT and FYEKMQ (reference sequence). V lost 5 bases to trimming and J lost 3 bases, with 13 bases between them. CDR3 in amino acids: CASSPGKIDYGYTF. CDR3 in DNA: TGTGCCAGCAGCCCAGGGAAGATCGACTATGGCTACACCTTC.

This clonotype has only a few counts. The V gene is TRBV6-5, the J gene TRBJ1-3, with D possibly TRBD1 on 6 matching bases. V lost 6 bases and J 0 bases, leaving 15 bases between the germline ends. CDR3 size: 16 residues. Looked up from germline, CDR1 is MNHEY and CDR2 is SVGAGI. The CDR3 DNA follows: TGTGCCAGCAGCCTACAGGGAACGAGCTCTGGAAACACCATATATTTT. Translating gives CASSLQGTSSGNTIYF.

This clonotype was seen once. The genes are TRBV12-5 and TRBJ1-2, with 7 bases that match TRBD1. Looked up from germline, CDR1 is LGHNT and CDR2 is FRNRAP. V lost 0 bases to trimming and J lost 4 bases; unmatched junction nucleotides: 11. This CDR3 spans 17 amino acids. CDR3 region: CASGLVSGQGVIYGYTF. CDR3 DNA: TGTGCTAGTGGTTTGGTATCGGGGCAGGGGGTGATCTATGGCTACACCTTC.

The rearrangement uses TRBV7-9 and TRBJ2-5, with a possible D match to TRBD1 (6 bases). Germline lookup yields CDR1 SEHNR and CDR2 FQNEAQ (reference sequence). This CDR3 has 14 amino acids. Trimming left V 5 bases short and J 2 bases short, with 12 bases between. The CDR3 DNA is TGTGCCAGCAGCATTTGGACAGTACAAGAGACCCAGTACTTC. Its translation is CASSIWTVQETQYF.

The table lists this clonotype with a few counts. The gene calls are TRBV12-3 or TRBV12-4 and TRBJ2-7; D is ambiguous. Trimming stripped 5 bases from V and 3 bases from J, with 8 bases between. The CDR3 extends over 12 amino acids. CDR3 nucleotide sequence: TGTGCCAGCAGTGAGAACAACTACGAGCAGTACTTC. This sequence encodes CASSENNYEQYF.

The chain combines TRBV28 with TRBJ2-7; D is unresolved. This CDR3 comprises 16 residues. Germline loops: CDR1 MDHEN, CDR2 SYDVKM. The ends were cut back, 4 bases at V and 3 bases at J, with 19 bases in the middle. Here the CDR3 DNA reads TGTGCCAGCAGTTCCCCCCGCCAAAGATGGAGCTACGAGCAGTACTTC. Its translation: CASSSPRQRWSYEQYF.

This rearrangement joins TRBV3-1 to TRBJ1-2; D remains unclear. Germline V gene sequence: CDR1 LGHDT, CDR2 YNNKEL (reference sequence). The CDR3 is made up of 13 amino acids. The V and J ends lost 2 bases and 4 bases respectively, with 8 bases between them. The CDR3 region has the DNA TGTGCCAGCAGCCAAAATCGACTCTATGGCTACACCTTC. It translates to CASSQNRLYGYTF.

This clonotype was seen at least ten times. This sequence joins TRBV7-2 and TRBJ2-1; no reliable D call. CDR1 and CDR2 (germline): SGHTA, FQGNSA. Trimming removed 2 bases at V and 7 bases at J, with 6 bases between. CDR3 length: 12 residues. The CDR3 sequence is CASSLRRNEQFF. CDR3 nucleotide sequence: TGTGCCAGCAGCTTACGCAGGAATGAGCAGTTCTTC.

CDR3 sequence: CASTDTASYNEQFF. In nucleotides, the CDR3 is TGTGCCAGCACAGACACCGCCTCCTACAATGAGCAGTTCTTC. The chain uses TRBV12-3 or TRBV12-4 and TRBJ2-1; D uncertain. Trimming pared 7 bases from V and 0 bases from J, leaving 10 bases between. The CDR3 runs to 14 residues.

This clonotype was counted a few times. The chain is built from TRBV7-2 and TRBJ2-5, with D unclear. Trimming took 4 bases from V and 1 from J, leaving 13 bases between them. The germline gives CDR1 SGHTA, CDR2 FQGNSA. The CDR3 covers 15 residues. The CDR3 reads CASSSRFGSQETQYF. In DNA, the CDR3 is TGTGCCAGCAGCTCCCGATTTGGTTCCCAAGAGACCCAGTACTTC.

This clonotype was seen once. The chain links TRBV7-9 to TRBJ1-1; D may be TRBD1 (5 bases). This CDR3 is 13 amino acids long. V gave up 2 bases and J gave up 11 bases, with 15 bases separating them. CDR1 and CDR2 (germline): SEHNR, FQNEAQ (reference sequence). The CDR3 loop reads CASSLITGVWAFF. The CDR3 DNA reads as TGTGCCAGCAGCTTAATCACAGGTGTTTGGGCTTTCTTT.

CDR3 nucleotide sequence: TGTGCCGTCACAGGGAAGACCACAGATACGCAGTATTTT. Amino acid sequence: CAVTGKTTDTQYF. The V gene is TRBV10-3, the J gene TRBJ2-3; maybe TRBD1 (6 bases). Trimming took off 11 bases at V and 2 bases at J, with 14 bases between the two ends. This CDR3 spans 13 amino acids. The germline V gene encodes CDR1 ENHRY and CDR2 SYGVKD.

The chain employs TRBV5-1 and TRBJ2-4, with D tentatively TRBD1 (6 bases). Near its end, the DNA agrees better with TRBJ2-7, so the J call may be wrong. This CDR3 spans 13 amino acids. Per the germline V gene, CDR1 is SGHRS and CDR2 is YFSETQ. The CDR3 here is CASSQTGIDEQYF. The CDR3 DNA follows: TGCGCCAGCAGTCAAACAGGGATCGACGAGCAGTACTTC.

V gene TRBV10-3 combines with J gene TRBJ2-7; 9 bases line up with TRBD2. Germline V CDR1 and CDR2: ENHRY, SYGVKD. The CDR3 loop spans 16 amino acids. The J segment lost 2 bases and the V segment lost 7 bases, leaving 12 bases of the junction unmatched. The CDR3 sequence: CAINTVAGESAYEQYF. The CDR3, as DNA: TGTGCCATCAACACAGTAGCGGGGGAAAGCGCCTACGAGCAGTACTTC.

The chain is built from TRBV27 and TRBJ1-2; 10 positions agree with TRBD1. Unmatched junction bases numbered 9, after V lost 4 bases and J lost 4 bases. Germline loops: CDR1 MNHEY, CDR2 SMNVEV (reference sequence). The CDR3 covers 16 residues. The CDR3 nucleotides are TGTGCCAGCAGTTCCCACGGGACAGGGGATTTCTATGGCTACACCTTC. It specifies CASSSHGTGDFYGYTF.